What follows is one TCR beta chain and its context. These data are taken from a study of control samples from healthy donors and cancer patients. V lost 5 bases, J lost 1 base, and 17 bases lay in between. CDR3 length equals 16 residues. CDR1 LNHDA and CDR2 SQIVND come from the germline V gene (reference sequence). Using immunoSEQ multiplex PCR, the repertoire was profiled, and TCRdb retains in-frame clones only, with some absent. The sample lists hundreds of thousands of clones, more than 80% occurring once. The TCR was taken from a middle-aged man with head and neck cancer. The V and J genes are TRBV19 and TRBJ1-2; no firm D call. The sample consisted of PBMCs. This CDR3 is CASSPKVGHFNYGYTF. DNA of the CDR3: TGTGCCAGTAGTCCGAAAGTAGGTCACTTTAACTATGGCTACACCTTC.